Shown below are 14 T cell receptor beta chains from a single sample sequenced in a study of beta chain features in type 1 diabetes. Expressed TCRB transcripts were sequenced after all isolated RNA was converted to cDNA. Using immunoSEQ multiplex PCR, the repertoire was profiled, and TCRdb retains in-frame clones only, with some absent. Of hundreds of thousands of clones detected, under 70% appear once; the ten largest clones hold approximately 0.053%. The source material was naive CD4+ T cells from blood. The receptors were gathered from a man aged 25 to 45 in good health.

This clone occurred a few times. Other DNA sequences from this sample encode an identical CDR3 as well. The chain employs TRBV29-1 and TRBJ2-7; D is tentatively TRBD1 or TRBD2 (5 bases each). V shed 6 bases and J shed 2 bases, with 8 bases lying between them. This CDR3 contains 11 residues. Germline V gene data show CDR1 as SQVTM and CDR2 as ANQGSEA. The CDR3: CSVGDAYEQYF. The CDR3 nucleotides read TGCAGCGTGGGGGACGCCTACGAGCAGTACTTC.

The V gene is TRBV30, the J gene TRBJ1-4; no definite D call. Trimming removed 5 bases at V and 7 bases at J, with 8 bases between. The CDR3 runs 11 residues. Germline V gives CDR1 GTSNPN, CDR2 SVGIG (reference sequence). DNA of the CDR3: TGTGCCTGGGGTAGGACTGAAAAACTGTTTTTT. Its translation: CAWGRTEKLFF.

The chain has TRBV11-2 and TRBJ2-7, with D unclear. The CDR3 is made up of 12 amino acids. With 1 base removed from V and 3 bases from J, the gap between germline ends came to 4 bases. CDR1 SGHAT and CDR2 FQNNGV come from the germline V gene. CDR3 coding DNA: TGTGCCAGCAGCTTAGTAGTCTACGAGCAGTACTTC. It yields the protein CASSLVVYEQYF. The whole variable domain, filled in from reference TRBV11-2 and TRBJ2-7, reads EAGVAQSPRYKIIEKRQSVAFWCNPISGHATLYWYQQILGQGPKLLIQFQNNGVVDDSQLPKDRFSAERLKGVDSTLKIQPAKLEDSAVYLCASSLVVYEQYFGPGTRLTVT.

The table lists this clone with a few counts. V is TRBV20-1 and J is TRBJ2-3; weak D call: TRBD2 (5 bases). The CDR3 totals 11 residues. Trimming left V 7 bases short and J 5 bases short, with 10 bases between. Germline V gene data show CDR1 as DFQATT and CDR2 as SNEGSKA (reference sequence). CDR3 in amino acids: CSVAREDTQYF. CDR3 DNA sequence: TGCAGTGTAGCGCGCGAAGATACGCAGTATTTT.

About this clone: One end of the junction varies from germline; a read error may be responsible. The chain combines TRBV5-1 with TRBJ2-3, with TRBD2 matching over 8 bases. CDR3 length: 17 residues. CDR1 is SGHRS and CDR2 is YFSETQ in the germline V gene. The CDR3 nucleotides are TGCGCCAGCAGCTTACCCGTGCGGGAGGAATCCACAAATACGCAGTATTTT. This encodes CASSLPVREESTNTQYF.

This clone was recorded a few times. The chain couples TRBV5-1 to TRBJ2-5; TRBD1 agrees at 12 bases. The CDR3 length is 14 residues. Trimming removed 4 bases from V and 6 bases from J; junction bases left unmatched: 4. Germline CDR1 reads SGHRS; CDR2 reads YFSETQ. CDR3 protein: CASSIGTGGKTQYF. In DNA form, the CDR3 reads TGCGCCAGCAGCATCGGGACAGGGGGCAAGACCCAGTACTTC.

The V call is TRBV29-1, the J call TRBJ2-5; 7 nucleotides line up with TRBD1. The CDR3 spans 15 residues. V dropped 6 bases and J dropped 0; count of bases not matched to a gene: 10. CDR1 and CDR2 from the germline V gene are SQVTM and ANQGSEA. CDR3 sequence: CSVSLGGLYQETQYF. DNA for the CDR3: TGCAGCGTCTCGTTAGGGGGCCTGTACCAAGAGACCCAGTACTTC.

V is TRBV9 and J is TRBJ2-2; possibly TRBD1 or TRBD2 for D (5 bases each). CDR1 SGDLS and CDR2 YYNGEE come from the germline V gene. With 3 bases removed from V and 4 bases from J, the gap between germline ends came to 13 bases. CDR3 length equals 15 residues. The CDR3: CASSGPGPATGELFF. CDR3 nucleotide sequence: TGTGCCAGCAGCGGCCCGGGACCCGCCACCGGGGAGCTGTTTTTT.

This chain uses TRBV5-1 with TRBJ2-1; no reliable D call. Looked up from germline, CDR1 is SGHRS and CDR2 is YFSETQ. Trimming left V 5 bases short and J 6 bases short, with 12 bases between. The CDR3 is 13 amino acids. Written as DNA, the CDR3 is TGCGCCAGCAGGACGATAGAAGTCAATGAGCAGTTCTTC. This encodes CASRTIEVNEQFF.

This clone has only one observation. The same CDR3 can be traced to other DNA sequences in this sample. This chain uses TRBV30 with TRBJ2-5; D gene uncertain. Trimming took off 3 bases at V and 2 bases at J, with 4 bases between the two ends. CDR3 length equals 11 residues. Per germline, CDR1 GTSNPN and CDR2 SVGIG (reference sequence). The CDR3 reads CAWRTQETQYF. The CDR3 DNA sequence: TGTGCCTGGAGGACACAAGAGACCCAGTACTTC.

The chain is built from TRBV29-1 and TRBJ2-7; maybe TRBD2 (6 bases). Looked up from germline, CDR1 is SQVTM and CDR2 is ANQGSEA. CDR3 length: 13 residues. Trimming pared 2 bases from V and 2 bases from J, leaving 10 bases between. The CDR3 reads CSVESAGPYEQYF. DNA of the CDR3: TGCAGCGTTGAATCGGCGGGGCCCTACGAGCAGTACTTC.

In its sample, this clone was seen once. The chain joins TRBV13 to TRBJ2-4; 11 positions match TRBD2. This CDR3 has 15 residues. Per the germline V gene, CDR1 is PRHDT and CDR2 is FYEKMQ (reference sequence). V lost 6 bases and J lost 5; bases outside the gene matches: 6. The CDR3 bases are TGTGCCAGCAGGCGGGCGGGACTAGCGGAAAACATTCAGTACTTC. Its protein product is CASRRAGLAENIQYF.

This clone occurred a few times. The same CDR3 also results from other DNA sequences found in this sample. The rearrangement uses TRBV9 and TRBJ1-2; D possibly corresponds to TRBD1 (5 bases). CDR1 SGDLS and CDR2 YYNGEE come from the germline V gene. The length of the CDR3 is 14 residues. Trimming stripped 0 bases from V and 8 bases from J, with 14 bases between. The DNA for the CDR3 is TGTGCCAGCAGCGTAGAAGGGCAGGGTTACGGCTACACCTTC. Its protein is CASSVEGQGYGYTF.

As concerns this clone: The same CDR3 is also encoded by other DNA sequences in this sample. The chain couples TRBV6-1 to TRBJ2-3; D gene uncertain. V was cut by 6 bases and J by 0 bases, with 4 bases left in between. The germline gives CDR1 MNHNS, CDR2 SASEGT. CDR3 length: 12 amino acids. The CDR3 DNA is TGTGCCAGCAGGACTAGCACAGATACGCAGTATTTT. It codes for CASRTSTDTQYF.